The rows below give T cell receptor beta chains drawn from one sample of a study of shared clonotypes between healthy human individuals. This table comes from immunoSEQ multiplex PCR, and its TCRdb copy is limited to in-frame clones, with some not included. The sample consists of about 2 million clones, roughly 94% of them appearing once. Input material: naive CD8+ T cells sorted from blood. The origin of the receptors is a man aged 18-30 years in good health. Both conserved end residues are part of each CDR3. A D gene is named only where the DNA matches it firmly. Size values are once, few and many counts, or a class for expanded clones, and some rows have none.

CDR3 DNA,CDR3 protein,V gene,CDR3 length,D gene,J gene,clone size
TGCGCCAGCAGTGAGGGGAACATCCAAGAGACCCAGTACTTC,CASSEGNIQETQYF,TRBV10-1,14,.,TRBJ2-5,once
TGTGCCAGTAGTACCCCCGGGGAGCTGTTTTTT,CASSTPGELFF,TRBV19,11,.,TRBJ2-2,.
TGCGCCAGCAGCAAATTCCGGGACAGTGGGAATGAGCAGTTCTTC,CASSKFRDSGNEQFF,TRBV4-3,15,TRBD1,TRBJ2-1,.
TGTGCCACCAGCAGAGGGGGAGAACAGGATACGGTCTATGGCTACACCTTC,CATSRGGEQDTVYGYTF,TRBV15,17,.,TRBJ1-2,.
TGTGCCAGTAGTATACTGCAGGGCGATGAGCAGTTCTTC,CASSILQGDEQFF,TRBV19,13,.,TRBJ2-1,.
TGTGCCAGCAGCTCCCCGGGGACAGGGGAGACTAGCGCCCAAGAGACCCAGTACTTC,CASSSPGTGETSAQETQYF,TRBV7-9,19,TRBD1,TRBJ2-5,.
TGCGCCAGCATAGGGCATCAGCCCCAGCATTTT,CASIGHQPQHF,TRBV23-1,11,.,TRBJ1-5,.
TGTGCCAGCAGCGCGAGGCCAGATACGCAGTATTTT,CASSARPDTQYF,TRBV9,12,.,TRBJ2-3,.
TGCGCCAGCAGCCAAGAGGCGGGAGGGCAAGAGACCCAGTACTTC,CASSQEAGGQETQYF,TRBV4-3,15,TRBD2,TRBJ2-5,once
TGTGCCAGCGCCGGCATGAACACTGAAGCTTTCTTT,CASAGMNTEAFF,TRBV25-1,12,.,TRBJ1-1,.
TGTGCCAGCAGCCGCGTGGGGTCCCCCCCGTCTGACACTGAAGCTTTCTTT,CASSRVGSPPSDTEAFF,TRBV5-4,17,.,TRBJ1-1,.
TGTGCCAGCAGAACAGGGGGCGAGGATGGCTACACCTTC,CASRTGGEDGYTF,TRBV7-9,13,TRBD1,TRBJ1-2,.
TGTGCCAGCAGTGAGGCGCGGACAGCCGACGGGGAATATGGCTACACCTTC,CASSEARTADGEYGYTF,TRBV2,17,.,TRBJ1-2,.